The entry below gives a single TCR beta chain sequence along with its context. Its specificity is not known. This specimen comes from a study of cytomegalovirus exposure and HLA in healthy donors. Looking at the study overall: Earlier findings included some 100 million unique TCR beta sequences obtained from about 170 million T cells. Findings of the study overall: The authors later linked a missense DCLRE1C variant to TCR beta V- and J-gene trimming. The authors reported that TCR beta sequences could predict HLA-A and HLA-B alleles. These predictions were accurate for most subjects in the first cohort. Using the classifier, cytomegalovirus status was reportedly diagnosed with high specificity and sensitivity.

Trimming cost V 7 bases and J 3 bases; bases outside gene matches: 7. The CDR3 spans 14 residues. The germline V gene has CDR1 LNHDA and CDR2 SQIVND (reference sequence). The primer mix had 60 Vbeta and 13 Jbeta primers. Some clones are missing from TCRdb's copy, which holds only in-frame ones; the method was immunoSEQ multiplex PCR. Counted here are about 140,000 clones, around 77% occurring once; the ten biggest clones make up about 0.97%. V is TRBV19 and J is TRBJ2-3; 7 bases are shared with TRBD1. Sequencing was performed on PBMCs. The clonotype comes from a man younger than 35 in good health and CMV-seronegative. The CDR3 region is CASTPDRTTDTQYF. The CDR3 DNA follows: TGTGCCAGTACTCCGGACAGGACGACAGATACGCAGTATTTT.